Listed here are 16 T cell receptor beta chains from one sample, sequenced in a study of control samples from healthy donors and cancer patients. Libraries were prepared by immunoSEQ multiplex PCR; TCRdb keeps only in-frame clonotypes and omits some of them. The data show about 74,000 clones, with roughly 84% seen just once and roughly 5% held by the top ten. Sequenced: blood. The receptor source for this set is a woman between 45 and 60 years old in good health.

This clone came up a few times. This chain joins TRBV30 and TRBJ1-2; no firm D call. V was shortened by 0 bases and J by 8 bases, with 13 bases between the two germline ends. CDR3 size: 13 residues. Germline V CDR1 and CDR2: GTSNPN, SVGIG (reference sequence). CDR3 in DNA: TGTGCCTGGAGTGTACTTAGCTCGGGGGGCTACACCTTC. It codes for CAWSVLSSGGYTF.

This rearrangement joins TRBV9 to TRBJ2-1; no clear D gene. V lost 3 bases to trimming and J lost 8 bases, with 24 bases between them. Germline V gene data show CDR1 as SGDLS and CDR2 as YYNGEE. This CDR3 region has 17 residues. CDR3 coding DNA: TGTGCCAGCAGCGCCGGCCTGGGTAGCAGACGTATAGATGAGCAGTTCTTC. It is translated as CASSAGLGSRRIDEQFF. The full variable domain, its missing parts supplied by reference TRBV9 and TRBJ2-1, is DSGVTQTPKHLITATGQRVTLRCSPRSGDLSVYWYQQSLDQGLQFLIQYYNGEERAKGNILERFSAQQFPDLHSELNLSSLELGDSALYFCASSAGLGSRRIDEQFFGPGTRLTVL.

V gene TRBV4-1 combines with J gene TRBJ1-5; maybe TRBD1 (5 bases). The V end lost 4 bases, the J end lost 7 bases, and 14 bases lay between the germline ends. Germline V gene data show CDR1 as MGHRA and CDR2 as YSYEKL. The CDR3 contains 14 residues. CDR3 bases: TGCGCCAGCAGCCTTACGGCGTGGGACCAGCCCCAGCATTTT. Its protein product is CASSLTAWDQPQHF.

This clone occurred a few times. The chain carries TRBV9 and TRBJ1-3; the D gene is possibly TRBD1 (6 bases). V was shortened by 3 bases and J by 0 bases, with 10 bases between the two germline ends. The CDR3 length is 15 residues. Germline values: CDR1 SGDLS, CDR2 YYNGEE. CDR3 sequence: CASSAQGSSGNTIYF. The CDR3 nucleotides are TGTGCCAGCAGCGCACAGGGTAGCTCTGGAAACACCATATATTTT.

This sequence joins TRBV6-5 and TRBJ1-3; D is undetermined. The V gene's germline CDR1 is MNHEY and CDR2 SVGAGI. The CDR3 totals 12 residues. V was shortened by 5 bases and J by 4 bases, with 6 bases between the two germline ends. CDR3 bases: TGTGCCAGCAGTACACCGGGAAACACCATATATTTT. It yields the protein CASSTPGNTIYF.

This chain uses TRBV3-1 (or the pseudogene TRBV3-2) with TRBJ2-1, with D possibly called TRBD1 or TRBD2 (5 bases each). Trimming removed 6 bases from V and 8 bases from J, with 20 bases in between. Germline V gene lookup returns CDR1 LGHDT and CDR2 YNNKEL (reference sequence). The CDR3 extends over 15 amino acids. The CDR3: CASSRSGTLTDEQFF. The CDR3 nucleotides are TGTGCCAGCAGTCGATCCGGGACCTTAACCGATGAGCAGTTCTTC.

V and J are TRBV6-5 and TRBJ2-1, with D perhaps matching TRBD1 or TRBD2 (6 bases each). Trimming took 6 bases from V and 8 from J, leaving 17 bases between them. The CDR3 runs to 14 residues. CDR1 and CDR2 from the germline V gene are MNHEY and SVGAGI. The chain's CDR3 is CASRRTGRSDEQFF. The CDR3 coding sequence is TGTGCCAGCAGAAGAACAGGGAGGTCCGATGAGCAGTTCTTC.

This clone appeared a few times. This chain joins TRBV18 and TRBJ1-6; D uncertain. With 2 bases removed from V and 10 bases from J, the gap between germline ends came to 12 bases. The CDR3 is made up of 14 amino acids. CDR1 KGHSH and CDR2 LQKENI come from the germline V gene. The CDR3 here is CASSPAVSPSPLHF. The CDR3 DNA is TGTGCCAGCTCACCAGCCGTCTCACCCTCACCCCTCCACTTT.

This chain uses TRBV9 with TRBJ2-1, with 8 bases that match TRBD2. The CDR3 length is 15 residues. The germline V gene has CDR1 SGDLS and CDR2 YYNGEE. V trimming: 2 bases; J trimming: 1 base; junction bases outside the gene matches: 2. The CDR3 DNA follows: TGTGCCAGCAGCGTTGGACTAGCTTCCTACAATGAGCAGTTCTTC. Translating it yields CASSVGLASYNEQFF.

A few counts support this clone. The rearrangement uses TRBV9 and TRBJ1-3; D uncertain. The CDR3 contains 15 residues. The germline V and J ends were trimmed by 0 bases and 2 bases, with 9 bases remaining between them. Germline V gives CDR1 SGDLS, CDR2 YYNGEE. CDR3 coding DNA: TGTGCCAGCAGCGTAGGAGGAACGACTGGAAACACCATATATTTT. Encoded protein: CASSVGGTTGNTIYF.

The V call is TRBV2, the J call TRBJ1-6, with 10 bases matching TRBD1. The CDR3 extends over 15 amino acids. Germline trimming cut 2 bases from V and 8 bases from J; bases unmatched to any gene: 3. In germline, CDR1 is SNHLY, CDR2 FYNNEI. CDR3 amino acids: CASSELGQGHSPLHF. The CDR3 nucleotides are TGTGCCAGCAGTGAATTGGGACAGGGGCATTCACCCCTCCACTTT.

Notes on this clone: This sample includes further DNA sequences coding for the same CDR3. V gene TRBV6-1 combines with J gene TRBJ2-4; the D is unclear. This CDR3 comprises 13 residues. V lost 2 bases and J lost 3, with 5 bases in between. Germline V gene sequence: CDR1 MNHNS, CDR2 SASEGT. DNA of the CDR3: TGTGCCAGCAGTGAATCCATCAAAAACATTCAGTACTTC. Amino acid sequence: CASSESIKNIQYF.

This clone was found a few times. This sequence joins TRBV19 and TRBJ1-2; unclear D gene. Trimming took 5 bases from V and 8 from J, leaving 21 bases between them. CDR3 size: 15 residues. Germline lookup yields CDR1 LNHDA and CDR2 SQIVND (reference sequence). In nucleotides, the CDR3 is TGTGCCAGTAGTCCATGGGCCCAAAACAAGGGCGGCTACACCTTC. It is translated as CASSPWAQNKGGYTF.

CDR3 nucleotide sequence: TGTGCCAGCAGTTACCTCGGTCAGGGCACAGATACGCAGTATTTT. This codes for CASSYLGQGTDTQYF. This chain uses TRBV6-5 with TRBJ2-3; D ambiguous. V shed 2 bases and J shed 1 base, with 10 bases lying between them. This CDR3 is built from 15 residues. The germline gives CDR1 MNHEY, CDR2 SVGAGI.

V gene TRBV18 combines with J gene TRBJ1-2, with 12 bases lining up with TRBD1. The V and J ends lost 4 bases and 3 bases, in that order; junction bases with no gene match: 9. There are 17 residues in the CDR3. CDR1 and CDR2 from the germline V gene are KGHSH and LQKENI. CDR3 DNA: TGTGCCAGCTCACAATCCCCGGGGACAGGGGGCGACTATGGCTACACCTTC. Translating it yields CASSQSPGTGGDYGYTF.

The CDR3 region is CASSEARRGTQQYF. The CDR3 DNA sequence: TGTGCCAGCAGTGAAGCTCGTCGGGGAACCCAGCAGTACTTC. The V call is TRBV6-1, the J call TRBJ2-7; TRBD2 might be the D (5 bases). With 0 bases removed from V and 8 bases from J, the gap between germline ends came to 14 bases. Germline V gives CDR1 MNHNS, CDR2 SASEGT. This CDR3 comprises 14 residues.